This T cell receptor beta chain came from a study of blood T cell repertoires in COVID-19. V was clipped by 4 bases and J by 4 bases, with 18 bases between them. This CDR3 comprises 16 residues. Germline CDR1 and CDR2: KGHDR and SFDVKD. TCRdb's table, derived via immunoSEQ multiplex PCR, lists solely in-frame clones and lacks some. The table lists approximately 90,000 clones, around 90% of them singletons. Sequenced input: peripheral blood. The sequence came from a man in his fifties or sixties with COVID-19, enrolled during active disease. This chain joins TRBV24-1 and TRBJ1-1; a possible D gene is TRBD1 (6 bases). CDR3 protein: CATSDPHRESGTEAFF. CDR3 in DNA: TGTGCCACCAGTGACCCCCACAGGGAGAGCGGCACTGAAGCTTTCTTT.